These 15 T cell receptor beta chains were sequenced from one sample in a study of regulatory T cells in long-lasting Graves disease. With iRepertoire HTBI primers and Arm-PCR of CDR3 regions, TCR beta libraries were built. TCRdb passed the multiplex PCR reads through MiXCR, listing each CDR3 protein once. The sample has about 470,000 distinct CDR3 sequences; 20% to 25% are singletons. Stated time point: persistent/refractory GD, antithyroid drugs over 5 years with positive TRAb. With RNA extracted from PBMCs as input, the TCR library was made. This specimen was peripheral blood mononuclear cells (PBMCs), taken when the disease was refractory, from a patient treated with antithyroid drugs. The receptors were sampled from a female donor with Graves disease.

This clonotype was seen a few times. The rearrangement uses TRBV7-3 and TRBJ1-2; D ambiguous. Looked up from germline, CDR1 is SGHTA and CDR2 is FQGTGA. V lost 5 bases and J 5 bases, leaving 12 bases between the germline ends. The CDR3 spans 13 residues. CDR3 sequence reads: CASSPDGIYGYTF. The CDR3 nucleotides are TGTGCCAGCAGCCCAGACGGGATATATGGCTACACCTTC.

The gene calls are TRBV9 and TRBJ1-6; 7 nucleotides match TRBD1. The CDR3 is 15 residues long. Germline V gene lookup returns CDR1 SGDLS and CDR2 YYNGEE. V shed 2 bases and J 8 bases; nucleotides not matched to a gene: 7. The CDR3 sequence is CASSVLTGRDSPLHF. In DNA, the CDR3 is TGTGCCAGCAGCGTCTTGACAGGGCGAGATTCACCCCTCCACTTT.

This clonotype has just one count. V and J are TRBV20-1 and TRBJ2-3; 7 bases match TRBD2. V lost 3 bases to trimming and J lost 2 bases; unmatched junction nucleotides: 2. This CDR3 has 13 residues. The germline V gene has CDR1 DFQATT and CDR2 SNEGSKA (reference sequence). The CDR3 DNA follows: TGCAGTGCTAGGACTAGCTACACAGATACGCAGTATTTT. The encoded protein is CSARTSYTDTQYF.

Worth noting for this clonotype: A much larger clone differs from this one at a single base, so this may be a read error. The CDR3 does not end in the conserved phenylalanine or tryptophan, so this is likely a read error. V gene TRBV28 combines with J gene TRBJ2-5; D unresolved. The V end was cut by 2 bases, the J end by 2 bases, with 12 bases between. This CDR3 is 15 amino acids long. Germline loops: CDR1 MDHEN, CDR2 SYDVKM. CDR3 protein: CASSLNQDTQETQYS. In nucleotides, the CDR3 is TGTGCCAGCAGTTTAAACCAGGATACACAAGAGACCCAGTACTCC.

This clonotype was counted only a few times. The rearrangement uses TRBV20-1 and TRBJ2-6; 7 bases agree with TRBD1. V shed 2 bases and J 2 bases; nucleotides not matched to a gene: 15. CDR1 DFQATT and CDR2 SNEGSKA come from the germline V gene (reference sequence). The CDR3 is 19 residues long. The CDR3 region has the DNA TGCAGTGCTAGAATTTTCAGCGCGCAGGGGGACGCTGGGGCCAACGTCCTGACTTTC. This translates into CSARIFSAQGDAGANVLTF.

This clonotype was counted a few times. The chain has TRBV7-2 and TRBJ2-5, with a weak D call TRBD1 (6 bases). Trimming removed 2 bases at V and 5 bases at J, with 9 bases between. The CDR3 runs 13 residues. Germline CDR1 is SGHTA and CDR2 is FQGNSA. The CDR3 coding sequence is TGTGCCAGCAGCTTATGGGACATCGAGACCCAGTACTTC. This codes for CASSLWDIETQYF.

This clonotype was counted at least ten times. J is TRBJ1-5 and V is TRBV28; 9 bases are shared with TRBD1. The trim removed 4 bases at V and 2 bases at J, leaving 3 bases unmatched. This CDR3 has 15 amino acids. CDR1 is MDHEN and CDR2 is SYDVKM in the germline V gene. The CDR3 DNA is TGTGCCAGCAGTTCTTGGACAGGGGGCAATCAGCCCCAGCATTTT. It translates to CASSSWTGGNQPQHF.

J is TRBJ2-3 and V is TRBV7-2; TRBD2 might be the D (6 bases). Trimming took 6 bases from V and 4 from J, leaving 23 bases between them. Germline values: CDR1 SGHTA, CDR2 FQGNSA. The CDR3 contains 17 residues. The DNA for the CDR3 is TGTGCCAGCAGTGAAGCCCCGGGACTTCGATATGCAGATACGCAGTATTTT. It yields the protein CASSEAPGLRYADTQYF.

The chain combines TRBV29-1 with TRBJ2-5, with D possibly TRBD2 on 6 matching bases. This CDR3 is built from 13 residues. Trimming pared 3 bases from V and 0 bases from J, leaving 8 bases between. Germline loops: CDR1 SQVTM, CDR2 ANQGSEA. CDR3 DNA: TGCAGCGTTGAGGGACTTTACCAAGAGACCCAGTACTTC. As protein: CSVEGLYQETQYF.

This clonotype turned up a few times. The J gene is TRBJ2-2, the V gene TRBV18; no clear D gene. V lost 6 bases to trimming and J lost 4 bases, with 9 bases between them. The V gene's germline CDR1 is KGHSH and CDR2 LQKENI. This CDR3 is built from 13 residues. CDR3 in DNA: TGTGCCAGCTCCGAAAGCACCACCGGGGAGCTGTTTTTT. It translates to CASSESTTGELFF.

This clonotype has a handful of counts. V usage is TRBV4-1 and J usage is TRBJ1-2; D remains unclear. Germline loops: CDR1 MGHRA, CDR2 YSYEKL. The ends were cut back, 1 base at V and 6 bases at J, with 15 bases in the middle. The length of the CDR3 is 15 residues. CDR3 sequence: CASSQGADRADGYTF. CDR3 sequence (DNA): TGCGCCAGCAGCCAAGGGGCGGACCGAGCCGATGGCTACACCTTC.

In its sample, this clonotype was seen many times. The V gene is TRBV6-1, the J gene TRBJ2-7, with D tentatively TRBD2 (5 bases). V lost 6 bases and J lost 2, with 8 bases in between. This CDR3 has 12 amino acids. CDR1 MNHNS and CDR2 SASEGT come from the germline V gene. In DNA, the CDR3 is TGTGCCAGCAGCAAGACTACCTACGAGCAGTACTTC. Residues: CASSKTTYEQYF.

This clonotype was detected ten times or more. The chain links TRBV7-9 to TRBJ1-1, with D perhaps matching TRBD1 (6 bases). Looked up from germline, CDR1 is SEHNR and CDR2 is FQNEAQ (reference sequence). V lost 8 bases and J lost 1, with 17 bases in between. The CDR3 length is 15 residues. The CDR3 loop is CASSPPTGRNTEAFF. The CDR3, as DNA: TGTGCCAGCTCACCACCGACAGGAAGGAACACTGAAGCTTTCTTT.

On this clonotype itself: A much larger clone lies one base from this, so it may be a read error. As DNA, the CDR3 is TGTGCCAGCGGCCGACAGGGGGCAGGGGAGACCCAGTACTTC. Translation: CASGRQGAGETQYF. The chain carries TRBV27 and TRBJ2-5; 10 bases map to TRBD1. Germline assignment: CDR1 MNHEY and CDR2 SMNVEV (reference sequence). This CDR3 is built from 14 residues. V gave up 8 bases and J gave up 5 bases; unmatched junction bases: 8.

Ten or more counts support this clonotype. The chain joins TRBV20-1 to TRBJ2-5; perhaps TRBD1 as D (5 bases). The CDR3 runs to 11 residues. V was pared by 5 bases and J by 3 bases, with 7 bases between. CDR1 DFQATT and CDR2 SNEGSKA come from the germline V gene (reference sequence). DNA of the CDR3: TGCAGTGCTTCCAGGGAAGAGACCCAGTACTTC. Its translation is CSASREETQYF.